A single T cell receptor (beta chain) is shown here with its context. As yet, its antigen is unknown. The sample is drawn from a study of T cells in Graves' hyperthyroidism and ophthalmopathy. Study information: Peripheral blood was obtained at initial diagnosis, preceding any treatment. Broader study findings: Ophthalmopathy, which appeared later, was predicted by the model a median about 6.8 months before onset.

Regions amplified from RNA transcripts were the TCR beta CDR3 regions. Carried out on the TCR CDR3, a first-round RT-PCR used the HTBI primer set. A single record per CDR3 protein comes from TCRdb applying MiXCR to the multiplex PCR reads. The table lists over 350,000 distinct CDR3 sequences, roughly 14% of them singletons. Germline CDR1 is SQVTM and CDR2 is ANQGSEA. V gave up 6 bases and J gave up 0 bases, with 8 bases separating them. This CDR3 comprises 12 residues. The chain is built from TRBV29-1 and TRBJ1-2; maybe TRBD1 (5 bases). The sequenced sample consisted of blood. This TCR was sampled from a man aged 18 to 30 with Graves' ophthalmopathy. CDR3 nucleotide sequence: TGCAGCGTGACAGCATCTAACTATGGCTACACCTTC. This encodes CSVTASNYGYTF.